The rows below give T cell receptor beta chains drawn from one sample of a study of cytomegalovirus exposure and HLA in healthy donors. Profiled with immunoSEQ multiplex PCR; TCRdb holds only in-frame clones, not every one. The sample has around 110,000 clones, roughly a tenth seen once. The sequenced sample was PBMCs. The source of these receptors is a man aged 25 to 45 in good health and CMV-seronegative. The CDR3 runs from the conserved cysteine through the conserved F or W. The D gene is left open where the match is weak. Clone size appears in some rows only: once, few, many, or a class for an expanded clone.

v_call: TRBV10-2; d_call: TRBD2; j_call: TRBJ2-7; clone_size: few; cdr3_nt: TGCGCCAGCCGACCCCGGGGGGGCTCCTACGAGCAGTACTTC; cdr3_aa: CASRPRGGSYEQYF
v_call: TRBV30; d_call: NA; j_call: TRBJ2-7; clone_size: few; cdr3_nt: TGTGCCTGGAGGCCCCTGGGCGCCGAGGGGGTAAGGACCTACGAGCAGTACTTC; cdr3_aa: CAWRPLGAEGVRTYEQYF
v_call: TRBV6-5; d_call: NA; j_call: TRBJ1-2; clone_size: few; cdr3_nt: TGTGCCAGCAGTAACCCTAGGGGTTATGGCTACACCTTC; cdr3_aa: CASSNPRGYGYTF
v_call: TRBV9; d_call: NA; j_call: TRBJ2-7; clone_size: few; cdr3_nt: TGTGCCAGCAGCGCCATTGGGCAGGGGTTTTACGAGCAGTACTTC; cdr3_aa: CASSAIGQGFYEQYF
v_call: TRBV13; d_call: TRBD1; j_call: TRBJ2-7; clone_size: few; cdr3_nt: TGTGCCAGCAGCCCACCGGACAGGGTATACGAGCAGTACTTC; cdr3_aa: CASSPPDRVYEQYF
v_call: TRBV4-3; d_call: NA; j_call: TRBJ1-3; clone_size: NA; cdr3_nt: TGCGCCAGCAGCCAAGATTTACAGCCCAGCTCTGGAAACACCATATATTTT; cdr3_aa: CASSQDLQPSSGNTIYF
v_call: TRBV11-3; d_call: NA; j_call: TRBJ1-1; clone_size: NA; cdr3_nt: TGTGCCAGCAGCTATCTAACGGGGGGCCAGTACACTGAAGCTTTCTTT; cdr3_aa: CASSYLTGGQYTEAFF
v_call: TRBV7-2; d_call: NA; j_call: TRBJ2-6; clone_size: few; cdr3_nt: TGTGCCAGCAGCTTCAGGGGACCCGGGGCCAACGTCCTGACTTTC; cdr3_aa: CASSFRGPGANVLTF
v_call: TRBV4-3; d_call: NA; j_call: TRBJ1-5; clone_size: NA; cdr3_nt: TGCGCCAGCAGCCAAGATCGCAGTAGCAATCAGCCCCAGCATTTT; cdr3_aa: CASSQDRSSNQPQHF
v_call: TRBV7-2; d_call: NA; j_call: TRBJ1-2; clone_size: NA; cdr3_nt: TGTGCCAGCAGCTTAGTTGGACTGGGGTACACCTTC; cdr3_aa: CASSLVGLGYTF
v_call: TRBV30; d_call: TRBD2; j_call: TRBJ2-3; clone_size: NA; cdr3_nt: TGTGCCTGGAGGACTGGGGGGGGGACAGATACGCAGTATTTT; cdr3_aa: CAWRTGGGTDTQYF
v_call: TRBV7-9; d_call: TRBD2; j_call: TRBJ2-1; clone_size: NA; cdr3_nt: TGTGCCAGCAGCCAAAGGGGGCTAGCGGGATCCTACAATGAGCAGTTCTTC; cdr3_aa: CASSQRGLAGSYNEQFF
v_call: TRBV18; d_call: NA; j_call: TRBJ1-5; clone_size: NA; cdr3_nt: TGTGCCAGCTCAAGGACAGAAAATCAGCCCCAGCATTTT; cdr3_aa: CASSRTENQPQHF
v_call: TRBV15; d_call: NA; j_call: TRBJ1-1; clone_size: few; cdr3_nt: TGTGCCACCAGCAGGGGCCCAGGGACTGAAGCTTTCTTT; cdr3_aa: CATSRGPGTEAFF
v_call: TRBV5-1; d_call: TRBD1; j_call: TRBJ1-1; clone_size: NA; cdr3_nt: TGCGCCAGCAGCCCGGGACAGGGATTGACCACTGAAGCTTTCTTT; cdr3_aa: CASSPGQGLTTEAFF
v_call: TRBV30; d_call: NA; j_call: TRBJ2-7; clone_size: few; cdr3_nt: TGTGCCTGGAGTGTAACCAGGTCGGGGGAGCAGTACTTC; cdr3_aa: CAWSVTRSGEQYF
v_call: TRBV4-1; d_call: TRBD1; j_call: TRBJ2-1; clone_size: NA; cdr3_nt: TGCGCCAGCAGCCAAGAATCGACAGGGGGGAGGGGTGAGCAGTTCTTC; cdr3_aa: CASSQESTGGRGEQFF
v_call: TRBV7-9; d_call: TRBD2; j_call: TRBJ2-3; clone_size: few; cdr3_nt: TGTGCCAGCAGTCGCGGGGGTACCGATACGCAGTATTTT; cdr3_aa: CASSRGGTDTQYF
v_call: TRBV27; d_call: NA; j_call: TRBJ1-1; clone_size: few; cdr3_nt: TGTGCCAGCAGTTTAGTTCGGGGGAACACTGAAGCTTTCTTT; cdr3_aa: CASSLVRGNTEAFF
v_call: TRBV19; d_call: NA; j_call: TRBJ1-1; clone_size: few; cdr3_nt: TGTGCCAGTAGTAAAAAAGGCCGGGACACTGAAGCTTTCTTT; cdr3_aa: CASSKKGRDTEAFF
v_call: TRBV14; d_call: TRBD1; j_call: TRBJ2-1; clone_size: few; cdr3_nt: TGTGCCAGCAGCCAAGGGACAGGGGGCGCGTATGAGCAGTTCTTC; cdr3_aa: CASSQGTGGAYEQFF
v_call: TRBV19; d_call: NA; j_call: TRBJ2-7; clone_size: few; cdr3_nt: TGTGCCAGTACCTTAAAGGAGGGGGGGGCCTACGAGCAGTACTTC; cdr3_aa: CASTLKEGGAYEQYF
v_call: TRBV29-1; d_call: TRBD2; j_call: TRBJ2-1; clone_size: few; cdr3_nt: TGCAGCGCAACTAGCGGGCTCAATGAGCAGTTCTTC; cdr3_aa: CSATSGLNEQFF
v_call: TRBV4-1; d_call: NA; j_call: TRBJ1-5; clone_size: few; cdr3_nt: TGCGCCAGCAGCCAAGTCAGGGGCCCTTCCCAGAATCAGCCCCAGCATTTT; cdr3_aa: CASSQVRGPSQNQPQHF
v_call: TRBV11-2; d_call: NA; j_call: TRBJ2-1; clone_size: few; cdr3_nt: TGTGCCAGCAGCCCAGGCCGGGACTCGGGCGATGAGCAGTTCTTC; cdr3_aa: CASSPGRDSGDEQFF
v_call: TRBV6-1; d_call: NA; j_call: TRBJ1-5; clone_size: few; cdr3_nt: TGTGCCAGCAGTGCCCCGGGTCAGCCCCAGCATTTT; cdr3_aa: CASSAPGQPQHF
v_call: TRBV6-1; d_call: TRBD1; j_call: TRBJ2-6; clone_size: NA; cdr3_nt: TGTGCCAGCAGTGGTTTTTGGGACAGGGGGCATTCTGGGGCCAACGTCCTGACTTTC; cdr3_aa: CASSGFWDRGHSGANVLTF
v_call: TRBV27; d_call: TRBD2; j_call: TRBJ2-7; clone_size: NA; cdr3_nt: TGTGCCAGCAGATCTCGAAGGACTAGCGGGAGACCCACAATCGACGAGCAGTACTTC; cdr3_aa: CASRSRRTSGRPTIDEQYF
v_call: TRBV7-2; d_call: TRBD1; j_call: TRBJ2-5; clone_size: NA; cdr3_nt: TGTGCCAGCCCCCCTAGAGGTTCGGGACAGTCCCAAGAGACCCAGTACTTC; cdr3_aa: CASPPRGSGQSQETQYF
v_call: TRBV30; d_call: TRBD1; j_call: TRBJ1-4; clone_size: few; cdr3_nt: TGTGCCTGCAAGACAGGGGGAAATGAAAAACTGTTTTTT; cdr3_aa: CACKTGGNEKLFF
v_call: TRBV6-5; d_call: TRBD1; j_call: TRBJ1-1; clone_size: few; cdr3_nt: TGTGCCAGCCGGCCCTCCGGGACAGGGAACACTGAAGCTTTCTTT; cdr3_aa: CASRPSGTGNTEAFF
v_call: TRBV18; d_call: NA; j_call: TRBJ1-1; clone_size: NA; cdr3_nt: TGTGCCAGCTCACCATACAGGGTGGAGAACACTGAAGCTTTCTTT; cdr3_aa: CASSPYRVENTEAFF
v_call: TRBV6-1; d_call: NA; j_call: TRBJ2-1; clone_size: NA; cdr3_nt: TGTGCCAGCAGTACCTCTACAGGGTACAATGAGCAGTTCTTC; cdr3_aa: CASSTSTGYNEQFF
v_call: TRBV7-2; d_call: NA; j_call: TRBJ2-7; clone_size: few; cdr3_nt: TGTGCCAGCAGCTTACAGGGGTTTTCCTACGAGCAGTACTTC; cdr3_aa: CASSLQGFSYEQYF
v_call: TRBV18; d_call: TRBD1; j_call: TRBJ2-5; clone_size: NA; cdr3_nt: TGTGCCAGCTCACCACCGCGTGGGACAGGGGACGAGACCCAGTACTTC; cdr3_aa: CASSPPRGTGDETQYF